This T cell receptor (beta chain) stems from a study of T cell repertoires in cytomegalovirus infection. As for the study in general: The public TCR beta signatures pointed to both CMV infection and matching HLA type. Study results and caveats: The study found HLA-C-restricted CMV-specific TCR beta clonotypes dominating the ex vivo response. Of the TCR beta families, the public ones yielded a cumulative frequency that identified carriers of CMV plus the relevant HLA.

Note on this clonotype: What it binds is not known.

TCRdb re-called the reads with MiXCR, one entry per CDR3 protein. Here the sample spans about 200,000 distinct CDR3 sequences, less than 9.5% being singletons. The CDR3 runs to 13 residues. V lost 1 base and J 4 bases, leaving 6 bases between the germline ends. Germline CDR1 and CDR2: SGHTA and FQGTGA. The gene calls are TRBV7-3 and TRBJ2-3; D unresolved. The sequenced material came from PBMCs. This TCR was recovered from a human donor in good health (CMV status not recorded). Some clones in this sample may be carry-over from other donors' samples. CDR3 nucleotide sequence: TGTGCCAGCAGCTTAAGGTTCGCAGATACGCAGTATTTT. It yields the protein CASSLRFADTQYF.